The 32 T cell receptor beta chains reported below all come from one sample, sequenced in a study of blood T cell repertoires in COVID-19. Assay used: immunoSEQ multiplex PCR; TCRdb lists only in-frame clones, some missing. The data hold around 220,000 clones, with approximately 80% observed a single time. Specimen: peripheral blood. The receptors come from a woman aged 80 or over with acute or convalescent COVID-19.

The chain joins TRBV24-1 to TRBJ1-5; 9 bases agree with TRBD1. Germline CDR1 reads KGHDR; CDR2 reads SFDVKD. The CDR3 loop spans 14 amino acids. V gave up 7 bases and J gave up 6 bases; unmatched junction bases: 6. The CDR3 sequence is CATSRDRVGQPQHF. The CDR3 nucleotides are TGTGCCACCAGCCGGGACAGGGTAGGTCAGCCCCAGCATTTT.

This clone was seen once. The chain uses TRBV9 and TRBJ2-3; 9 positions agree with TRBD2. CDR3 length: 16 amino acids. Germline V gene data show CDR1 as SGDLS and CDR2 as YYNGEE. V gave up 0 bases and J gave up 5 bases; unmatched junction bases: 7. The CDR3 DNA is TGTGCCAGCAGCGTAGGGCCAGCGGGGGGTGAAGATACGCAGTATTTT. Translated: CASSVGPAGGEDTQYF.

This clone was seen more than once but under ten times. V and J are TRBV4-2 and TRBJ2-3; perhaps TRBD2 as D (6 bases). Between the trimmed V and J ends, which lost 3 bases and 5 bases, there was a span of 18 bases. Germline CDR1 LGHNA, CDR2 YNFKEQ. The CDR3 length is 16 residues. The CDR3 is CASSQGAGLAIDTQYF. The CDR3 DNA reads TGTGCCAGCAGCCAGGGCGCGGGACTTGCGATAGATACGCAGTATTTT.

This clone appeared many times. V usage is TRBV2 and J usage is TRBJ1-2; no clear D gene. The CDR3 totals 11 residues. The V gene lost 10 bases and the J gene lost 8 bases, with 14 bases spanning the gap. From germline, CDR1 is SNHLY and CDR2 FYNNEI. The CDR3 sequence is CATPDGYGYTF. CDR3 nucleotides: TGTGCCACACCCGACGGGTACGGCTACACCTTC.

This chain links TRBV11-1 with TRBJ1-6; TRBD1 matches 8 bases. Germline CDR1 reads SGHAT; CDR2 reads FQDESV (reference sequence). The CDR3 extends over 15 amino acids. V shed 1 base and J 9 bases; nucleotides not matched to a gene: 5. The CDR3 is CASSLGRQGLSPLHF. The CDR3 DNA sequence: TGTGCCAGCAGCTTAGGTCGACAGGGGCTTTCACCCCTCCACTTT.

J is TRBJ2-1 and V is TRBV19, with a tentative D call TRBD2 (5 bases). Germline V gene data show CDR1 as LNHDA and CDR2 as SQIVND (reference sequence). The length of the CDR3 is 14 residues. V dropped 1 base and J dropped 5 bases, with 9 bases sitting between them. In DNA form, the CDR3 reads TGTGCCAGTAGTATAGCCGGGGTGAACAATGAGCAGTTCTTC. The encoded protein is CASSIAGVNNEQFF.

This chain joins TRBV19 and TRBJ1-3, with 7 bases fitting TRBD1. This CDR3 has 15 amino acids. CDR1 and CDR2 (germline): LNHDA, SQIVND (reference sequence). The trim removed 6 bases at V and 2 bases at J, leaving 7 bases unmatched. Written as DNA, the CDR3 is TGTGCCAGTAGCCCCGGGACAGCCCCTGGAAACACCATATATTTT. It translates to CASSPGTAPGNTIYF.

The V gene is TRBV5-4, the J gene TRBJ1-4, with TRBD1 matching 8 bases. J was trimmed by 8 bases and V by 0 bases; bases with no gene match: 9. The CDR3 spans 16 residues. Germline-derived CDR1 and CDR2 are SGHNT and YYREEE (reference sequence). This CDR3 reads CASSLGQGKVGEKLFF. In DNA form, the CDR3 reads TGTGCCAGCAGCTTGGGACAGGGGAAGGTGGGGGAAAAACTGTTTTTT.

The chain joins TRBV11-3 to TRBJ2-7; tentative D call: TRBD2 (7 bases). V was trimmed by 8 bases and J by 10 bases, leaving 15 bases between them. The CDR3 sequence is 11 residues long. The germline V gene encodes CDR1 SGHNT and CDR2 YENEEA. The CDR3 region is CASSEGGAQYF. In DNA, the CDR3 is TGTGCCAGCTCGGAGGGGGGGGCCCAGTACTTC.

V usage is TRBV7-8 and J usage is TRBJ2-1, with a tentative D call TRBD1 (5 bases). The CDR3 length is 14 residues. Trimming pared 4 bases from V and 2 bases from J, leaving 9 bases between. Per germline, CDR1 SGHVS and CDR2 FQNEAQ. Written as DNA, the CDR3 is TGTGCCAGCAGCTCCAGGACACCCTACAATGAGCAGTTCTTC. Translated, it gives CASSSRTPYNEQFF.

The chain links TRBV6-5 to TRBJ2-1; TRBD2 matches 7 bases. CDR1 and CDR2 (germline): MNHEY, SVGAGI. V lost 6 bases, J lost 6 bases, and 11 bases stayed unmatched. This CDR3 region has 15 residues. The CDR3 bases are TGTGCCAGCAGGACTCAAGCGGGATCGTTCAATGAGCAGTTCTTC. Translating it yields CASRTQAGSFNEQFF.

The J gene is TRBJ2-2, the V gene TRBV7-9; perhaps TRBD2 as D (6 bases). With 5 bases removed from V and 6 bases from J, the gap between germline ends came to 13 bases. CDR1 SEHNR and CDR2 FQNEAQ come from the germline V gene (reference sequence). CDR3 length: 14 amino acids. The DNA of the CDR3 is TGTGCCAGCAGCCCCGGAGGGCAAGCCGGGGAGCTGTTTTTT. It codes for CASSPGGQAGELFF.

This clone was found a few times. The chain couples TRBV28 to TRBJ1-6; D not certain. CDR1 and CDR2 (germline): MDHEN, SYDVKM. Trimming left V 3 bases short and J 7 bases short, with 10 bases between. This CDR3 contains 14 residues. DNA for the CDR3: TGTGCCAGCAGTTTTATCCAGATGAATTCACCCCTCCACTTT. Its translation is CASSFIQMNSPLHF.

The DNA for the CDR3 is TGCGCCAGCAGCTCCACCGGGACAGGGGTTTCCGGGGAGCTGTTTTTT. The encoded protein is CASSSTGTGVSGELFF. The chain recombines TRBV5-1 with TRBJ2-2; 10 nucleotides align to TRBD1. Trimming took 3 bases from V and 6 from J; bases not matched to a gene: 8. The CDR3 runs 16 residues. CDR1 SGHRS and CDR2 YFSETQ come from the germline V gene.

The chain joins TRBV6-5 to TRBJ1-2, with D uncertain. From germline, CDR1 is MNHEY and CDR2 SVGAGI. The V end was cut by 10 bases, the J end by 8 bases, with 17 bases between. The CDR3 contains 12 residues. The CDR3, as DNA: TGTGCCATTGGAGGACTGGGGAAGGGCTACACCTTC. This translates into CAIGGLGKGYTF.

The rearrangement links TRBV27 to TRBJ2-7; 8 bases are a match to TRBD1. This CDR3 is built from 14 residues. V lost 6 bases and J lost 2; bases outside the gene matches: 6. Germline CDR1 and CDR2: MNHEY and SMNVEV (reference sequence). CDR3 bases: TGTGCCAGCAGGACCGGGACAGGAACCTACGAGCAGTACTTC. This translates into CASRTGTGTYEQYF.

The chain carries TRBV7-2 and TRBJ1-3, with a weak D call TRBD1 (5 bases). V was cut by 3 bases and J by 7 bases, with 13 bases left in between. There are 14 residues in the CDR3. Looked up from germline, CDR1 is SGHTA and CDR2 is FQGNSA. The CDR3 coding sequence is TGTGCCAGCAGCTTGGCCCAGGGTATCAACACCATATATTTT. This encodes CASSLAQGINTIYF.

The CDR3 reads CASSYDYTEAFF. CDR3 sequence (DNA): TGTGCCAGCAGTTATGACTACACTGAAGCTTTCTTT. The chain is built from TRBV6-2 or TRBV6-3 and TRBJ1-1; D is undetermined. This CDR3 region has 12 residues. Looked up from germline, CDR1 is MNHEY and CDR2 is SVGEGT. Trimming stripped 3 bases from V and 3 bases from J, with 5 bases between.

This clone came up a few times. This chain connects TRBV10-1 to TRBJ1-3; a possible D gene is TRBD1 (5 bases). This CDR3 is built from 14 residues. The V end lost 5 bases, the J end lost 0 bases, and 8 bases lay between the germline ends. Looked up from germline, CDR1 is WNHNN and CDR2 is SYGVQD (reference sequence). As DNA, the CDR3 is TGCGCCAGCAGTCGGGGGACCTCTGGAAACACCATATATTTT. It specifies CASSRGTSGNTIYF.

This chain connects TRBV6-5 to TRBJ2-5, with D perhaps matching TRBD1 (5 bases). Germline lookup yields CDR1 MNHEY and CDR2 SVGAGI. This CDR3 is 15 amino acids long. The V end was cut by 4 bases, the J end by 1 base, with 13 bases between. CDR3 in amino acids: CASSLSQGGQETQYF. The CDR3 bases are TGTGCCAGCAGTTTAAGTCAGGGTGGCCAAGAGACCCAGTACTTC.

The chain employs TRBV25-1 and TRBJ1-1; 8 nucleotides agree with TRBD1. The length of the CDR3 is 16 residues. V lost 2 bases and J lost 5; bases outside the gene matches: 10. Germline V gene sequence: CDR1 MGHDK, CDR2 SYGVNS. CDR3 nucleotides: TGTGCCAGCAGTGAACACAGACAGGGGAGAGGGACTGAAGCTTTCTTT. It specifies CASSEHRQGRGTEAFF.

The J gene is TRBJ2-3, the V gene TRBV3-1 (or the pseudogene TRBV3-2); unclear D gene. This CDR3 contains 12 residues. The V end lost 4 bases, the J end lost 4 bases, and 6 bases lay between the germline ends. Germline CDR1 is LGHDT and CDR2 is YNNKEL (reference sequence). This chain's CDR3 is CASSPPSDTQYF. CDR3 in DNA: TGTGCCAGCAGCCCCCCCTCAGATACGCAGTATTTT.

The chain carries TRBV28 and TRBJ2-3; D perhaps matches TRBD2 (6 bases). The germline V and J ends were trimmed by 7 bases and 1 base, with 12 bases remaining between them. CDR3 length: 14 amino acids. The germline gives CDR1 MDHEN, CDR2 SYDVKM. The CDR3 protein is CASKPRRGTDTQYF. The CDR3 nucleotides read TGTGCCAGCAAACCCAGGAGGGGCACAGATACGCAGTATTTT. Full variable domain (outside the CDR3, taken from reference TRBV28 and TRBJ2-3): DVKVTQSSRYLVKRTGEKVFLECVQDMDHENMFWYRQDPGLGLRLIYFSYDVKMKEKGDIPEGYSVSREKKERFSLILESASTNQTSMYLCASKPRRGTDTQYFGPGTRLTVL.

The V and J genes are TRBV5-1 and TRBJ1-2, with 7 bases matching TRBD1. Trimming cost V 4 bases and J 5 bases; bases outside gene matches: 11. Germline lookup yields CDR1 SGHRS and CDR2 YFSETQ. The CDR3 has 15 amino acids. CDR3 nucleotides: TGCGCCAGCAGCCCAGCACTAGGGACAGCATATGGCTACACCTTC. This encodes CASSPALGTAYGYTF.

The chain has TRBV12-3 or TRBV12-4 and TRBJ2-5; D gene uncertain. The V gene lost 6 bases and the J gene lost 7 bases, with 12 bases spanning the gap. The CDR3 sequence is 12 residues long. CDR3 sequence reads: CASSAGGVTQYF. CDR3 coding DNA: TGTGCCAGCAGCGCCGGCGGAGTGACCCAGTACTTC.

This clone was seen only a few times. A read error may produce the germline difference seen at one junction end. The rearrangement links TRBV19 to TRBJ2-1; 8 bases map to TRBD1. CDR3 size: 15 residues. Germline CDR1 reads LNHDA; CDR2 reads SQIVND (reference sequence). CDR3 protein: CASSIDRGSYNEQFF. The CDR3 coding sequence is TGTGCCAGTAGCATAGACAGGGGCTCCTACAATGAGCAGTTCTTC.

The chain links TRBV28 to TRBJ2-7, with 7 bases aligning to TRBD2. Germline CDR1 reads MDHEN; CDR2 reads SYDVKM. This CDR3 region has 16 residues. Trimming removed 1 base from V and 4 bases from J; junction bases left unmatched: 10. The CDR3: CASSLSGGRRRYEQYF. The DNA of the CDR3 is TGTGCCAGCAGTTTATCGGGCGGGAGAAGGAGGTACGAGCAGTACTTC.

Concerning this clone: The sample carries other DNA sequences with the same CDR3. This chain connects TRBV7-2 to TRBJ2-2, with TRBD2 as a possible D gene (6 bases). Between the trimmed V and J ends, which lost 5 bases and 4 bases, there was a span of 14 bases. Germline-derived CDR1 and CDR2 are SGHTA and FQGNSA. The CDR3 runs 15 residues. The CDR3 loop is CASSPGTGVTGELFF. The DNA of the CDR3 is TGTGCCAGCAGCCCCGGGACTGGGGTCACCGGGGAGCTGTTTTTT.

The rearrangement links TRBV3-1 (or the pseudogene TRBV3-2) to TRBJ2-3; 14 positions agree with TRBD2. Trimming took 2 bases from V and 4 from J; bases not matched to a gene: 8. Germline V gene sequence: CDR1 LGHDT, CDR2 YNNKEL (reference sequence). This CDR3 contains 18 residues. The DNA for the CDR3 is TGTGCCAGCAGCCAACCGGGACTAGCGGGGGCTGCGCCAGATACGCAGTATTTT. Its translation: CASSQPGLAGAAPDTQYF.

The chain links TRBV5-1 to TRBJ2-7; D remains unclear. V dropped 1 base and J dropped 2 bases, with 13 bases sitting between them. Germline-derived CDR1 and CDR2 are SGHRS and YFSETQ. The CDR3 length is 15 residues. The CDR3, as DNA: TGCGCCAGCAGCTTGCGTTCGGAGAGACCCTACGAGCAGTACTTC. Protein sequence: CASSLRSERPYEQYF.

The rearrangement uses TRBV7-9 and TRBJ1-2; D call uncertain. In germline, CDR1 is SEHNR, CDR2 FQNEAQ (reference sequence). The CDR3 extends over 15 amino acids. Deletions cut 3 bases from V and 4 bases from J, with 15 bases between. CDR3 loop: CASSLSVSSSYGYTF. CDR3 bases: TGTGCCAGCAGCTTGTCCGTATCCTCTTCCTATGGCTACACCTTC.

CDR3 in amino acids: CASSQDGTGWNYGYTF. CDR3 nucleotide sequence: TGCGCCAGCAGCCAAGATGGTACAGGGTGGAACTATGGCTACACCTTC. The gene calls are TRBV4-3 and TRBJ1-2; the D gene is possibly TRBD1 (6 bases). CDR1 LGHNA and CDR2 YSLEER come from the germline V gene. The CDR3 spans 16 residues. Between the trimmed V and J ends, which lost 0 bases and 2 bases, there was a span of 13 bases.